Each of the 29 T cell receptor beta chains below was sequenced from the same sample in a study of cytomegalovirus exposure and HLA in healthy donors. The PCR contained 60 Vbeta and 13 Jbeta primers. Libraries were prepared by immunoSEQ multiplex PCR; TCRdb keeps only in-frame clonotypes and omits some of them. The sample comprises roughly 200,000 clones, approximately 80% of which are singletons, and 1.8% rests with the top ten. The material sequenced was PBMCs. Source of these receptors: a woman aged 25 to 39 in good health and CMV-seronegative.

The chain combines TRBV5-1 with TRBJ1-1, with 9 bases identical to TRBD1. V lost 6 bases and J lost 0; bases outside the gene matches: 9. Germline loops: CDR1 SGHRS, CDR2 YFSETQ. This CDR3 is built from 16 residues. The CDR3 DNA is TGCGCCAGCAAGATAGGGACAGGGCTCCTGAACACTGAAGCTTTCTTT. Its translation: CASKIGTGLLNTEAFF. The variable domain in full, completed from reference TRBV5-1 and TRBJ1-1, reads KAGVTQTPRYLIKTRGQQVTLSCSPISGHRSVSWYQQTPGQGLQFLFEYFSETQRNKGNFPGRFSGRQFSNSRSEMNVSTLELGDSALYLCASKIGTGLLNTEAFFGQGTRLTVV.

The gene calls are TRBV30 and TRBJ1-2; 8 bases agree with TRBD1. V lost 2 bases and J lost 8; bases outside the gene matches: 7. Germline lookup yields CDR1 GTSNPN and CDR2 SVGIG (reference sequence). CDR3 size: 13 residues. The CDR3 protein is CAWSTRQGRGYTF. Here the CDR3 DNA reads TGTGCCTGGAGTACGAGACAGGGGAGAGGCTACACCTTC.

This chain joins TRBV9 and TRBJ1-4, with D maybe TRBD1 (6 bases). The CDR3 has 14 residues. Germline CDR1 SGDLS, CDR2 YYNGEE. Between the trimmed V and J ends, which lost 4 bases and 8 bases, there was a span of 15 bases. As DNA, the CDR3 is TGTGCCAGCAGCCTCCGGCAGGGGCACGAAAAACTGTTTTTT. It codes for CASSLRQGHEKLFF.

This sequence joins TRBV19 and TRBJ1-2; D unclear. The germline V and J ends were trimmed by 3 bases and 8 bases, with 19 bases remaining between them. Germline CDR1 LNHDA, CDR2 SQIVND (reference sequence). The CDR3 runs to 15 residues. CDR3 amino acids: CASSIRGARGLGYTF. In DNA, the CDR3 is TGTGCCAGTAGTATCCGCGGAGCGAGAGGGCTCGGCTACACCTTC.

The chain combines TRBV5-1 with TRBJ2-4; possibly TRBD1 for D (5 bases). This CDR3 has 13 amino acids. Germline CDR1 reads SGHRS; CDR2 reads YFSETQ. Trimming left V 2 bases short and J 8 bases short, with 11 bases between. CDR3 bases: TGCGCCAGCAGCTTCGCAGGGCCCGACATTCAGTACTTC. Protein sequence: CASSFAGPDIQYF.

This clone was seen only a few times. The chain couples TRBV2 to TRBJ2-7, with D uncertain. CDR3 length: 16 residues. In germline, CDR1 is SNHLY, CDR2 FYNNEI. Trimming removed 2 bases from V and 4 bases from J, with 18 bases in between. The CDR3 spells CASSERRSTVKYEQYF. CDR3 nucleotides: TGTGCCAGCAGTGAACGTCGGTCCACCGTAAAGTACGAGCAGTACTTC.

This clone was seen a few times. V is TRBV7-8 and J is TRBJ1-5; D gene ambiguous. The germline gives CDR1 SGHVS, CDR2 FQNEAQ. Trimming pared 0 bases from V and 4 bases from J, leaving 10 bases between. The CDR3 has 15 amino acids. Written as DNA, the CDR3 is TGTGCCAGCAGCTTAGCAGGAGGGATAAATCAGCCCCAGCATTTT. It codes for CASSLAGGINQPQHF.

The CDR3 DNA reads TGTGCCAGCAGTGAACAGGTACTCTATGGCTACACCTTC. This translates into CASSEQVLYGYTF. V is TRBV2 and J is TRBJ1-2, with D hard to call. The germline CDR1 and CDR2 sequences are SNHLY and FYNNEI. V lost 2 bases, J lost 4 bases, and 8 bases lay in between. The CDR3 is 13 amino acids.

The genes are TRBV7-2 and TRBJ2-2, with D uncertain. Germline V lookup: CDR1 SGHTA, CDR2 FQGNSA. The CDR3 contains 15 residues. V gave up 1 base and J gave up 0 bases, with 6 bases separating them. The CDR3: CASSLVPANTGELFF. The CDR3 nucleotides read TGTGCCAGCAGCTTAGTGCCGGCGAACACCGGGGAGCTGTTTTTT. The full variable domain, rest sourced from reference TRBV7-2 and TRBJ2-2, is GAGVSQSPSNKVTEKGKDVELRCDPISGHTALYWYRQSLGQGLEFLIYFQGNSAPDKSGLPSDRFSAERTGGSVSTLTIQRTQQEDSAVYLCASSLVPANTGELFFGEGSRLTVL.

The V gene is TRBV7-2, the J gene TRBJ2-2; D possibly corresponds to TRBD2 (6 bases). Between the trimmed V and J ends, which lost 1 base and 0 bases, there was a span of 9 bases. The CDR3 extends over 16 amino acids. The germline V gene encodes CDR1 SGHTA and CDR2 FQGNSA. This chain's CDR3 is CASSLVWGANTGELFF. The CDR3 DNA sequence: TGTGCCAGCAGCTTAGTTTGGGGGGCGAACACCGGGGAGCTGTTTTTT. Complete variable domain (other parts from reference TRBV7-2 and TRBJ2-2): GAGVSQSPSNKVTEKGKDVELRCDPISGHTALYWYRQSLGQGLEFLIYFQGNSAPDKSGLPSDRFSAERTGGSVSTLTIQRTQQEDSAVYLCASSLVWGANTGELFFGEGSRLTVL.

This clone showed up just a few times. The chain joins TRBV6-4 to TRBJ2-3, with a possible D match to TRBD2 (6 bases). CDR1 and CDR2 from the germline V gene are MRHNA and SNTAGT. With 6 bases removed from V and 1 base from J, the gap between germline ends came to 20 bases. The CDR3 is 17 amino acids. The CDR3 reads CASSRETLLDGTDTQYF. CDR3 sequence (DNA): TGTGCCAGCAGCCGGGAGACACTGTTAGATGGCACAGATACGCAGTATTTT.

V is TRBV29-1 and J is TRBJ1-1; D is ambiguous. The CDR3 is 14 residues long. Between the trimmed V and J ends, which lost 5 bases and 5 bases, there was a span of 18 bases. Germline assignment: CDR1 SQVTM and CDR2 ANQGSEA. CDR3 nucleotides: TGCAGCGTTTGGTCCGGTGAGGGTGGTACTGAAGCTTTCTTT. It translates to CSVWSGEGGTEAFF.

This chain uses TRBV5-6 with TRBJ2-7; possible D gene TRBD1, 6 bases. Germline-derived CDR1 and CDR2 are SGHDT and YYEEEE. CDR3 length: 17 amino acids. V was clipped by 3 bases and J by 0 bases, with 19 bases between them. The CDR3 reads CASSSRQVSYNSYEQYF. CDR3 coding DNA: TGTGCCAGCAGCTCTCGACAGGTCAGCTACAACTCCTACGAGCAGTACTTC.

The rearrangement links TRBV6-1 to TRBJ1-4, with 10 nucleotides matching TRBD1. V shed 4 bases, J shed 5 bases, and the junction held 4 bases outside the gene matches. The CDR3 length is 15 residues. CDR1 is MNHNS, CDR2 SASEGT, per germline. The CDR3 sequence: CASSARDRGNEKLFF. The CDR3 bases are TGTGCCAGCAGTGCGAGGGACAGGGGAAATGAAAAACTGTTTTTT.

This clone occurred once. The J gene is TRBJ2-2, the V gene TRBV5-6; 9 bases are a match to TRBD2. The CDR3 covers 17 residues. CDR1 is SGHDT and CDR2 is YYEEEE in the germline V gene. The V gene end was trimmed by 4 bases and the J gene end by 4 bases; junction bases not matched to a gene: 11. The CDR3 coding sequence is TGTGCCAGCAGCGCGGGCATAGCGGGGGACGTCACCGGGGAGCTGTTTTTT. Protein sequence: CASSAGIAGDVTGELFF. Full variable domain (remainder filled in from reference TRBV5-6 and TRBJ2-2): DAGVTQSPTHLIKTRGQQVTLRCSPKSGHDTVSWYQQALGQGPQFIFQYYEEEERQRGNFPDRFSGHQFPNYSSELNVNALLLGDSALYLCASSAGIAGDVTGELFFGEGSRLTVL.

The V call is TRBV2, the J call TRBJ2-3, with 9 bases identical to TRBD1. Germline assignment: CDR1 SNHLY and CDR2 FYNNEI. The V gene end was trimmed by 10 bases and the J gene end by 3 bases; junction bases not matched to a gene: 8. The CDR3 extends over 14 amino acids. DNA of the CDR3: TGTGCCACCTCCGGGACAGGGAGTACAGATACGCAGTATTTT. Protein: CATSGTGSTDTQYF.

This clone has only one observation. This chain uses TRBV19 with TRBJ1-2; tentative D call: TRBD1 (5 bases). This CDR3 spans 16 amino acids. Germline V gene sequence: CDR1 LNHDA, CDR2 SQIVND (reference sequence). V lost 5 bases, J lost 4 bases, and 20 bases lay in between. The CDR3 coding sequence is TGTGCCAGTAGTCGGTGGGGCGCCCGGCAGCCCTATGGCTACACCTTC. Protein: CASSRWGARQPYGYTF.

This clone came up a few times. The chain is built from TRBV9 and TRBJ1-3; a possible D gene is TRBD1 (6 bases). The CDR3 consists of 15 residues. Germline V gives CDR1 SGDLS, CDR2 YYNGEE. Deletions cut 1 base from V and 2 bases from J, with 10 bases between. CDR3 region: CASSVRGGAGNTIYF. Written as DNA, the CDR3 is TGTGCCAGCAGCGTAAGAGGGGGAGCTGGAAACACCATATATTTT.

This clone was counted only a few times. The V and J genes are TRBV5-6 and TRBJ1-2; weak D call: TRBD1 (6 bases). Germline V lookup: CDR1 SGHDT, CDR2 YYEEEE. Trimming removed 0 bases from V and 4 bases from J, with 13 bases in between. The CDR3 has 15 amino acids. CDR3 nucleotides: TGTGCCAGCAGCTTGGACAGGGTCAGTGGCTATGGCTACACCTTC. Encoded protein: CASSLDRVSGYGYTF.

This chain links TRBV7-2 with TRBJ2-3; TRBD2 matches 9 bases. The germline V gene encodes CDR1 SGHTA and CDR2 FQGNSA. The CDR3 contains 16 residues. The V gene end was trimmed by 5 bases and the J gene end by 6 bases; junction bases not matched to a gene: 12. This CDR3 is CASSQAGLAPIDTQYF. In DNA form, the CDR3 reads TGTGCCAGCAGCCAAGCCGGACTAGCGCCAATTGATACGCAGTATTTT.

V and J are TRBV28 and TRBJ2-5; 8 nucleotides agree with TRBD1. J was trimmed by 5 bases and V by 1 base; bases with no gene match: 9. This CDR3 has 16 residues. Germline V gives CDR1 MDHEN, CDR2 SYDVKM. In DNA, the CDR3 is TGTGCCAGCAGTTTATCCCAGTACAGGGGGACGGAGACCCAGTACTTC. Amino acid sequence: CASSLSQYRGTETQYF.

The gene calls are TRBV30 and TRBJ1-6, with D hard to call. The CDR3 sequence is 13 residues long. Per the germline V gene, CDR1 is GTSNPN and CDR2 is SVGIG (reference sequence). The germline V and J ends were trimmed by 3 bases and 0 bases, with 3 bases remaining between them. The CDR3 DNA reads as TGTGCCTGGAGGAGCTCCTATAATTCACCCCTCCACTTT. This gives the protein CAWRSSYNSPLHF.

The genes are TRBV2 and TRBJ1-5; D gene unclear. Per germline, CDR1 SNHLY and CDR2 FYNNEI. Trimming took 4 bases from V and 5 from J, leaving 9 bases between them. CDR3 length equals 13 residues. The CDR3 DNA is TGTGCCAGCAGTGTAGGCGGGTATCAGCCCCAGCATTTT. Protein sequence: CASSVGGYQPQHF. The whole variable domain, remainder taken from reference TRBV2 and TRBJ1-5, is EPEVTQTPSHQVTQMGQEVILRCVPISNHLYFYWYRQILGQKVEFLVSFYNNEISEKSEIFDDQFSVERPDGSNFTLKIRSTKLEDSAMYFCASSVGGYQPQHFGDGTRLSIL.

This CDR3 reads CASRDAGTTYPRSPLHF. The DNA of the CDR3 is TGTGCCAGTAGGGACGCCGGGACAACTTATCCCCGTTCACCCCTCCACTTT. The rearrangement links TRBV19 to TRBJ1-6; possibly TRBD1 for D (6 bases). With 6 bases removed from V and 9 bases from J, the gap between germline ends came to 24 bases. Per the germline V gene, CDR1 is LNHDA and CDR2 is SQIVND (reference sequence). This CDR3 has 17 amino acids.

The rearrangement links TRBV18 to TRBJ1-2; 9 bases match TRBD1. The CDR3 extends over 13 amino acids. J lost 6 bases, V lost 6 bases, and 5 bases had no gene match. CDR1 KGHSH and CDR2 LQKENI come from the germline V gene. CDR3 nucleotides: TGTGCCAGCTCCCCTCGGGACAGGGATGGCTACACCTTC. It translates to CASSPRDRDGYTF. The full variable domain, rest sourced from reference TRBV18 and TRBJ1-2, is NAGVMQNPRHLVRRRGQEARLRCSPMKGHSHVYWYRQLPEEGLKFMVYLQKENIIDESGMPKERFSAEFPKEGPSILRIQQVVRGDSAAYFCASSPRDRDGYTFGSGTRLTVV.

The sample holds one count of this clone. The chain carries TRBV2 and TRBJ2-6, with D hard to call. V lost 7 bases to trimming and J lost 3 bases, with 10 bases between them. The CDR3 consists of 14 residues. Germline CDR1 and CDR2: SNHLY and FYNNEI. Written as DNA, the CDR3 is TGTGCCAGCACCGAAGATAGTGGGGCCAACGTCCTGACTTTC. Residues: CASTEDSGANVLTF.

CDR3 DNA sequence: TGTGCCAGCAGTGGTGACAGGCGGTCCTCCTACGAGCAGTACTTC. Its translation is CASSGDRRSSYEQYF. The J gene is TRBJ2-7, the V gene TRBV6-1, with D maybe TRBD1 (6 bases). The germline V gene encodes CDR1 MNHNS and CDR2 SASEGT. This CDR3 region has 15 residues. With 4 bases removed from V and 0 bases from J, the gap between germline ends came to 13 bases.

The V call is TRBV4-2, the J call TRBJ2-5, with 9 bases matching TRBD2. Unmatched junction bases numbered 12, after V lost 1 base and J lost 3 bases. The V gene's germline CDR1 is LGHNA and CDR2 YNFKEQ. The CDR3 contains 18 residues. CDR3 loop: CASSQGELAGRLKETQYF. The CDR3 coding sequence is TGTGCCAGCAGCCAAGGGGAGCTAGCGGGGCGATTAAAAGAGACCCAGTACTTC.

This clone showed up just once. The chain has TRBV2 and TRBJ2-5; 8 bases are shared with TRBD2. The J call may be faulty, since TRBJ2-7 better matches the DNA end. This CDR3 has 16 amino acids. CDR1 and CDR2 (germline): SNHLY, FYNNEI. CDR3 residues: CASTRALLAEYYEQYF. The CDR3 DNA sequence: TGTGCCAGCACCCGAGCCTTACTAGCGGAGTACTACGAGCAGTACTTC.